This passage covers 20 T cell receptor beta chains from one sample sequenced in a study of the immune and genomic landscape of osteosarcoma. Measured with immunoSEQ multiplex PCR; TCRdb has only the in-frame clones, and not every one. This sample has a few thousand clones, with around 80% found just once. Material for sequencing was metastatic tumor tissue from the lung. The receptors stem from a woman between 18 and 30 years old with osteosarcoma.

V gene TRBV14 combines with J gene TRBJ1-2; TRBD1 aligns across 7 bases. V dropped 3 bases and J dropped 4; count of bases not matched to a gene: 5. This CDR3 region has 14 residues. Germline lookup yields CDR1 SGHDN and CDR2 FVKESK. The CDR3 protein is CASSHRGTVYGYTF. As DNA, the CDR3 is TGTGCCAGCAGCCACCGAGGGACAGTCTATGGCTACACCTTC.

This chain joins TRBV7-2 and TRBJ2-2, with D tentatively TRBD1 (5 bases). Trimming took 0 bases from V and 6 from J, leaving 11 bases between them. Germline values: CDR1 SGHTA, CDR2 FQGNSA. The CDR3 extends over 15 amino acids. DNA of the CDR3: TGTGCCAGCAGCTTAGCTGCAGGGATCCCCGGGGAGCTGTTTTTT. Protein product: CASSLAAGIPGELFF. Combining the CDR3 with reference TRBV7-2 and TRBJ2-2 gives the whole variable domain GAGVSQSPSNKVTEKGKDVELRCDPISGHTALYWYRQSLGQGLEFLIYFQGNSAPDKSGLPSDRFSAERTGGSVSTLTIQRTQQEDSAVYLCASSLAAGIPGELFFGEGSRLTVL.

The genes are TRBV29-1 and TRBJ2-7; D tentatively fits TRBD1 or TRBD2 (5 bases each). With 6 bases removed from V and 5 bases from J, the gap between germline ends came to 20 bases. CDR3 length: 14 amino acids. Germline V gene sequence: CDR1 SQVTM, CDR2 ANQGSEA. The CDR3: CSVKWDGPDHEQYF. The DNA for the CDR3 is TGCAGCGTGAAATGGGACGGACCTGACCACGAGCAGTACTTC.

The V and J genes are TRBV9 and TRBJ1-1; 11 positions agree with TRBD1. Germline lookup yields CDR1 SGDLS and CDR2 YYNGEE. With 3 bases clipped from V and 2 bases from J, the junction kept 6 bases outside the gene matches. CDR3 size: 16 residues. The CDR3 nucleotides read TGTGCCAGCAGCGCCACCGGGACAGGGGGAAACACTGAAGCTTTCTTT. Protein product: CASSATGTGGNTEAFF.

This chain joins TRBV9 and TRBJ1-2, with 7 bases matching TRBD1. The CDR3 is made up of 12 amino acids. Trimming took 4 bases from V and 6 from J; bases not matched to a gene: 3. Germline assignment: CDR1 SGDLS and CDR2 YYNGEE. In nucleotides, the CDR3 is TGTGCCAGCAGCCCAACAGGGGATGGCTACACCTTC. It encodes CASSPTGDGYTF.

The V and J genes are TRBV30 and TRBJ2-5; unclear D gene. Trimming cost V 5 bases and J 0 bases, with 13 bases left between them. CDR3 length equals 14 residues. Germline CDR1 reads GTSNPN; CDR2 reads SVGIG (reference sequence). DNA for the CDR3: TGTGCCTGGGCGCGACCCGCCTACCAAGAGACCCAGTACTTC. It yields the protein CAWARPAYQETQYF.

This clone was seen more than once but under ten times. This chain connects TRBV21-1 to TRBJ1-5. TRBV21-1 is designated a pseudogene. The CDR3 length is 14 residues. In DNA form, the CDR3 reads TGTGCCAGCAGGCTACATTGGCATCATCAGCCCCAGCATTTT. Its translation: CASRLHWHHQPQHF.

The V call is TRBV5-1, the J call TRBJ1-1; unclear D gene. The V gene's germline CDR1 is SGHRS and CDR2 YFSETQ. The CDR3 covers 16 residues. V lost 0 bases to trimming and J lost 0 bases, with 12 bases between them. The chain's CDR3 is CASSLVLQALNTEAFF. The CDR3 DNA follows: TGCGCCAGCAGCTTGGTTCTCCAGGCTTTGAACACTGAAGCTTTCTTT.

V usage is TRBV7-2 and J usage is TRBJ2-5, with 10 bases fitting TRBD2. CDR1 is SGHTA and CDR2 is FQGNSA in the germline V gene. Trimming took 1 base from V and 2 from J; bases not matched to a gene: 4. The CDR3 sequence is 16 residues long. CDR3 sequence reads: CASSLGTSGAQETQYF. CDR3 nucleotide sequence: TGTGCCAGCAGCTTAGGCACTAGCGGGGCGCAAGAGACCCAGTACTTC.

The chain employs TRBV23-1 and TRBJ1-5, with D perhaps matching TRBD1 (6 bases). TRBV23-1 belongs to the ORF category, with a function that is uncertain. The CDR3 is made up of 19 amino acids. The ends were cut back, 0 bases at V and 1 base at J, with 19 bases in the middle. This chain's CDR3 is CASSQSTSGTTASNQPQHF. The CDR3 nucleotides are TGCGCCAGCAGTCAATCTACCTCCGGGACAACGGCCAGCAATCAGCCCCAGCATTTT.

The J gene is TRBJ1-1, the V gene TRBV5-4, with TRBD1 matching over 10 bases. V shed 4 bases and J 4 bases; nucleotides not matched to a gene: 4. CDR1 and CDR2 (germline): SGHNT, YYREEE (reference sequence). The CDR3 covers 14 residues. The CDR3 DNA follows: TGTGCCAGCAGCGGCGGGACAGGGGCCACTGAAGCTTTCTTT. Its protein product is CASSGGTGATEAFF.

The chain recombines TRBV7-3 with TRBJ2-2; 7 positions match TRBD2. This CDR3 spans 19 amino acids. Germline CDR1 reads SGHTA; CDR2 reads FQGTGA. After removal of 5 bases from V and 1 base from J, the junction contained 16 bases not matched to a gene. CDR3: CASSPGGWRGTKNTGELFF. Here the CDR3 DNA reads TGTGCCAGCAGCCCCGGAGGCTGGCGGGGGACTAAGAACACCGGGGAGCTGTTTTTT.

The V call is TRBV6-4, the J call TRBJ2-3, with D perhaps matching TRBD2 (6 bases). The CDR3 is made up of 17 amino acids. Trimming pared 4 bases from V and 1 base from J, leaving 18 bases between. Germline assignment: CDR1 MRHNA and CDR2 SNTAGT. The chain's CDR3 is CASSVGGAKLGTDTQYF. The CDR3 nucleotides read TGTGCCAGCAGTGTAGGAGGGGCGAAACTCGGCACAGATACGCAGTATTTT.

This rearrangement joins TRBV4-2 to TRBJ1-1; D unresolved. Trimming shortened V by 2 bases and J by 4 bases, and 8 bases separated the two germline ends. The CDR3 runs to 13 residues. Germline CDR1 reads LGHNA; CDR2 reads YNFKEQ. The CDR3 protein is CASSQNESTEAFF. The CDR3, as DNA: TGTGCCAGCAGCCAAAACGAGAGCACTGAAGCTTTCTTT.

The chain combines TRBV7-8 with TRBJ2-2; TRBD2 agrees at 7 bases. With V trimmed by 1 base and J by 4 bases, 6 bases remained unmatched. This CDR3 has 16 amino acids. Germline assignment: CDR1 SGHVS and CDR2 FQNEAQ. CDR3 sequence reads: CASSLVLRGSTGELFF. DNA of the CDR3: TGTGCCAGCAGCTTAGTTTTGCGGGGGAGCACCGGGGAGCTGTTTTTT.

This chain links TRBV27 with TRBJ1-1; 8 bases agree with TRBD1. V gave up 5 bases and J gave up 4 bases; unmatched junction bases: 0. Germline V gene sequence: CDR1 MNHEY, CDR2 SMNVEV (reference sequence). The CDR3 covers 12 residues. The CDR3 loop is CASSTGGTEAFF. The CDR3 nucleotides read TGTGCCAGCAGTACAGGGGGCACTGAAGCTTTCTTT.

In its sample, this clone was seen once. This chain joins TRBV4-1 and TRBJ2-5, with no clear D. The germline V gene encodes CDR1 MGHRA and CDR2 YSYEKL. V was clipped by 1 base and J by 1 base, with 10 bases between them. CDR3 length: 15 residues. Here the CDR3 DNA reads TGCGCCAGCAGCCAAGTGGGTACAGCCCAAGAGACCCAGTACTTC. Protein sequence: CASSQVGTAQETQYF.

This sequence joins TRBV6-8 and TRBJ1-1; 8 bases align to TRBD1. CDR1 and CDR2 from the germline V gene are MNHGY and SAAAGT. V trimming: 0 bases; J trimming: 1 base; junction bases outside the gene matches: 1. This CDR3 is 15 amino acids long. CDR3 amino acids: CASSYSTGANTEAFF. The CDR3 nucleotides read TGTGCCAGCAGTTACTCGACAGGGGCGAACACTGAAGCTTTCTTT.

This clone has more than one count but fewer than ten. The chain carries TRBV5-1 and TRBJ1-6, with D perhaps matching TRBD1 (5 bases). This CDR3 has 14 amino acids. V lost 2 bases and J 7 bases, leaving 10 bases between the germline ends. Germline assignment: CDR1 SGHRS and CDR2 YFSETQ. CDR3 nucleotide sequence: TGCGCCAGCAGCTTCGAGGGGTGGAATTCACCCCTCCACTTT. The encoded protein is CASSFEGWNSPLHF.

This chain links TRBV6-6 with TRBJ2-1, with 12 positions matching TRBD1. Germline V gives CDR1 MNHNY, CDR2 SVGAGI (reference sequence). V lost 9 bases to trimming and J lost 7 bases; unmatched junction nucleotides: 10. The CDR3 extends over 15 amino acids. CDR3 nucleotides: TGTGCCAGTGAAACCCGGGACAGGGGGCGAAATGAGCAGTTCTTC. This sequence encodes CASETRDRGRNEQFF.